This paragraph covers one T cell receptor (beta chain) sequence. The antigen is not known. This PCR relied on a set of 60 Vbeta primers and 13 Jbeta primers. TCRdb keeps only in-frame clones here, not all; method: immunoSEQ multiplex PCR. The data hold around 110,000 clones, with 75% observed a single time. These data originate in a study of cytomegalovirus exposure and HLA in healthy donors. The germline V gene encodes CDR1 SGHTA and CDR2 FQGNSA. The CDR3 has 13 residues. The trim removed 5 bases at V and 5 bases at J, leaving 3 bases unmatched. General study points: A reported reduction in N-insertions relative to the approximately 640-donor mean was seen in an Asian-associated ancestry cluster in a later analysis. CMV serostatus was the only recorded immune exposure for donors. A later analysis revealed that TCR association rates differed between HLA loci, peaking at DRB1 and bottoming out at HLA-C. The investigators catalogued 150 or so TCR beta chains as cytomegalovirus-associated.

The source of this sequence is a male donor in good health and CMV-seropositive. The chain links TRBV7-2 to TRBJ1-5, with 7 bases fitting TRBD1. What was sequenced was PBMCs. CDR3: CASSDRVDQPQHF. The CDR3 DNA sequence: TGTGCCAGCAGCGACAGGGTGGATCAGCCCCAGCATTTT.